Listed here are 17 T cell receptor beta chains from one sample, sequenced in a study of PD-L1 blockade in urothelial cancer. Time point denoted: peripheral blood 6 weeks after treatment start. Generated by immunoSEQ multiplex PCR, the TCRdb table keeps only in-frame clones and is missing some. The repertoire holds tens of thousands of clones, with approximately 86% as singletons. The sequencing used PBMCs, collected around atezolizumab (anti-PD-L1) treatment. The receptors were sampled from a man aged 50 to 60 with urothelial cancer.

This rearrangement joins TRBV28 to TRBJ2-7; no clear D. The CDR3 is made up of 16 amino acids. V dropped 6 bases and J dropped 0 bases, with 18 bases sitting between them. CDR1 MDHEN and CDR2 SYDVKM come from the germline V gene. CDR3 sequence: CASSPGGSTFSYEQYF. In DNA form, the CDR3 reads TGTGCCAGCAGCCCCGGTGGTAGCACCTTCTCCTACGAGCAGTACTTC.

The chain carries TRBV10-2 and TRBJ1-3; tentative D call: TRBD1 (6 bases). Germline V gives CDR1 WSHSY, CDR2 SAAADI. V was trimmed by 6 bases and J by 4 bases, leaving 10 bases between them. The CDR3 sequence is 13 residues long. CDR3 in DNA: TGCGCCAGCAGCGCAGGGGTCGGAAACACCATATATTTT. Translated, it gives CASSAGVGNTIYF.

V gene TRBV11-2 combines with J gene TRBJ2-7; tentative D call: TRBD1 (6 bases). The CDR3 contains 14 residues. Germline CDR1 is SGHAT and CDR2 is FQNNGV. The V and J ends lost 5 bases and 2 bases respectively, with 13 bases between them. The DNA of the CDR3 is TGTGCCAGCAGCGTCCGACAGGCTACCTACGAGCAGTACTTC. This gives the protein CASSVRQATYEQYF.

The chain has TRBV27 and TRBJ2-5; the match to TRBD2 covers 7 bases. The J segment lost 4 bases and the V segment lost 1 base, leaving 3 bases of the junction unmatched. The CDR3 contains 14 residues. CDR1 and CDR2 (germline): MNHEY, SMNVEV (reference sequence). The CDR3 region is CASSLLGGPETQYF. In DNA form, the CDR3 reads TGTGCCAGCAGTTTATTGGGAGGGCCAGAGACCCAGTACTTC.

J is TRBJ2-7 and V is TRBV29-1; TRBD1 matches at 7 bases. This CDR3 is built from 11 residues. Looked up from germline, CDR1 is SQVTM and CDR2 is ANQGSEA. The trim removed 5 bases at V and 3 bases at J, leaving 1 base unmatched. The CDR3 sequence: CSVWDSYEQYF. CDR3 nucleotides: TGCAGCGTTTGGGACAGCTACGAGCAGTACTTC.

The V and J genes are TRBV6-1 and TRBJ2-7; a possible D gene is TRBD1 (6 bases). The CDR3 is made up of 15 amino acids. Germline assignment: CDR1 MNHNS and CDR2 SASEGT. V dropped 7 bases and J dropped 0 bases, with 16 bases sitting between them. The CDR3 DNA sequence: TGTGCCAGCATTAGGACCCAGGGGTTCTCCTACGAGCAGTACTTC. Translated: CASIRTQGFSYEQYF.

In its sample, this clone was seen once. V and J are TRBV9 and TRBJ1-5, with 7 bases fitting TRBD1. J was trimmed by 7 bases and V by 4 bases; bases with no gene match: 8. The CDR3 loop spans 14 amino acids. CDR1 and CDR2 (germline): SGDLS, YYNGEE. The CDR3 region is CASSSTGVGQPQHF. In nucleotides, the CDR3 is TGTGCCAGCAGCTCAACAGGGGTAGGGCAGCCCCAGCATTTT.

This chain links TRBV18 with TRBJ2-5, with TRBD1 matching over 9 bases. The CDR3 is 15 amino acids. V trimming: 0 bases; J trimming: 5 bases; junction bases outside the gene matches: 4. The V gene's germline CDR1 is KGHSH and CDR2 LQKENI. The CDR3 DNA follows: TGTGCCAGCTCACCACCGGGACAGGGTGGTGAGACCCAGTACTTC. It specifies CASSPPGQGGETQYF.

The CDR3 coding sequence is TGCGCCAGCAGCTTGGCCCCCTCCGGACAGAGCGGTAAGTTTGAAGCTTTCTTT. Translated: CASSLAPSGQSGKFEAFF. The chain employs TRBV5-1 and TRBJ1-1; D is perhaps TRBD1 (6 bases). CDR1 is SGHRS, CDR2 YFSETQ, per germline. V lost 0 bases and J 7 bases, leaving 25 bases between the germline ends. This CDR3 has 18 amino acids.

V usage is TRBV29-1 and J usage is TRBJ2-1; 7 bases line up with TRBD2. Germline CDR1 and CDR2: SQVTM and ANQGSEA. The CDR3 is 12 amino acids. V shed 7 bases and J 5 bases; nucleotides not matched to a gene: 5. The CDR3, as DNA: TGCAGCGGGGGGAGGGCGGACAATGAGCAGTTCTTC. This gives the protein CSGGRADNEQFF.

The chain joins TRBV7-6 to TRBJ2-1, with unresolved D. The CDR3 is 14 amino acids. Germline V gene data show CDR1 as SGHVS and CDR2 as FNYEAQ. The germline V and J ends were trimmed by 5 bases and 1 base, with 9 bases remaining between them. CDR3 loop: CASSLVSSYNEQFF. The CDR3 region has the DNA TGTGCCAGCAGCCTAGTTAGTTCCTACAATGAGCAGTTCTTC.

This clone was recorded a few times. This chain uses TRBV28 with TRBJ1-2; possibly TRBD1 for D (6 bases). Germline V CDR1 and CDR2: MDHEN, SYDVKM. The CDR3 is 16 residues long. The V and J ends lost 2 bases and 8 bases respectively, with 21 bases between them. CDR3 loop: CASSLRLTGLDSGYTF. CDR3 in DNA: TGTGCCAGCAGTTTAAGGTTGACAGGTCTGGACTCCGGCTACACCTTC.

This chain uses TRBV5-1 with TRBJ2-7, with D possibly being TRBD1 (6 bases). The germline CDR1 and CDR2 sequences are SGHRS and YFSETQ. The CDR3 runs to 13 residues. V was clipped by 2 bases and J by 13 bases, with 19 bases between them. The CDR3 DNA reads TGCGCCAGCAGCTTTACGCAAACAGGGCTTCTTTACTTC. Amino acid sequence: CASSFTQTGLLYF.

J is TRBJ1-5 and V is TRBV5-5; TRBD1 might be the D (6 bases). Germline V CDR1 and CDR2: SGHKS, YYEKEE (reference sequence). V was pared by 1 base and J by 7 bases, with 12 bases between. The CDR3 runs 14 residues. The chain's CDR3 is CASSLSGVGQPQHF. The CDR3 DNA reads TGTGCCAGCAGCTTGTCAGGGGTAGGGCAGCCCCAGCATTTT.

The chain links TRBV9 to TRBJ1-6, with D tentatively TRBD1 (5 bases). Per germline, CDR1 SGDLS and CDR2 YYNGEE. Trimming removed 1 base at V and 10 bases at J, with 9 bases between. The CDR3 runs to 13 residues. Here the CDR3 DNA reads TGTGCCAGCAGCGTAACAGACAGCTCACCCCTCCACTTT. This translates into CASSVTDSSPLHF.

The chain joins TRBV7-8 to TRBJ1-4; 8 bases are shared with TRBD1. The germline gives CDR1 SGHVS, CDR2 FQNEAQ. The CDR3 loop spans 15 amino acids. Trimming took 5 bases from V and 7 from J; bases not matched to a gene: 9. In DNA, the CDR3 is TGTGCCAGCAGCCCTGACAGGGGTAGTCGTGAAAAACTGTTTTTT. Translation gives CASSPDRGSREKLFF.

The chain uses TRBV7-8 and TRBJ2-3, with D possibly TRBD2 on 5 matching bases. Trimming took off 5 bases at V and 1 base at J, with 16 bases between the two ends. This CDR3 has 16 amino acids. The germline V gene encodes CDR1 SGHVS and CDR2 FQNEAQ. In DNA form, the CDR3 reads TGTGCCAGCAGCCAAGGGAGTCTTCCCCGCACAGATACGCAGTATTTT. It translates to CASSQGSLPRTDTQYF.